Below are 14 T cell receptor gamma chains sequenced from a single sample in a study of intestinal T cells in coeliac disease. The TRG library came from 200 ng of biopsy DNA amplified with LymphoTrack primers. TCRdb redid clone calling on the multiplex PCR reads using CATT. The sample has some 1,000 gamma-chain clones; approximately 50% are singletons. Each case's genomic DNA was extracted from ten 5-µm formalin-fixed paraffin-embedded scrolls. Sequenced sample: a duodenal biopsy. These receptors were obtained from a human donor who served as a control with a normal duodenal biopsy, not a healthy volunteer.

The rearrangement links TRGV9 to TRGJ1 or TRGJ2. The CDR3 contains 11 residues. The germline gives CDR1 GITISATS, CDR2 ISYDGTV (reference sequence). V lost 6 bases, J lost 12 bases, and 11 bases stayed unmatched. CDR3 sequence (DNA): TGTGCCTTGTGGCGAATTATAATGAAACTCTTT. Its protein is CALWRIIMKLF.

The CDR3 spells CAFVGVLLDYYKKLF. The CDR3 nucleotides read TGTGCCTTCGTGGGAGTTCTGCTGGATTATTATAAGAAACTCTTT. The gene calls are TRGV9 and TRGJ1 or TRGJ2. The ends lost 10 bases at V and 2 bases at J; junction bases unmatched: 17. Per the germline V gene, CDR1 is GITISATS and CDR2 is ISYDGTV (reference sequence). The CDR3 extends over 15 amino acids.

This rearrangement joins TRGV3 to TRGJP1. CDR1 and CDR2 from the germline V gene are VTNTFY and YDVSTARD (reference sequence). This CDR3 comprises 15 residues. Trimming at V came to 0 bases and at J to 8 bases, leaving 9 bases not matched to a gene. Here the CDR3 DNA reads TGTGCCACCTGGGACAGGTTCGGAAGGGGTTGGTTCAAGATATTT. Protein product: CATWDRFGRGWFKIF.

The gene calls are TRGV2 and TRGJ1 or TRGJ2. Trimming removed 0 bases from V and 12 bases from J; junction bases left unmatched: 8. CDR3 length: 12 residues. Germline V gene data show CDR1 as EGSNGY and CDR2 as YDSYNSKV. The DNA of the CDR3 is TGTGCCACCTGGGACGGGGCGCTGGTGAAACTCTTT. Translating it yields CATWDGALVKLF.

The chain employs TRGV9 and TRGJ1 or TRGJ2. Trimming at V came to 3 bases and at J to 3 bases, leaving 17 bases not matched to a gene. The CDR3 spans 17 residues. Germline CDR1 GITISATS, CDR2 ISYDGTV (reference sequence). CDR3 DNA: TGTGCCTTGTGGGAGCACTCGAAAACGAACCTTTATTATAAGAAACTCTTT. Translating it yields CALWEHSKTNLYYKKLF.

With regard to this clone: TCRdb lists the protein of a much larger clone for this DNA, which differs at residue 4, so this is likely a read error; the protein given here is translated from the DNA itself. The DNA for the CDR3 is TGTGCCACCGTCCCTAATTATTATAAGAAACTCTTT. It codes for CATVPNYYKKLF. V is TRGV3 and J is TRGJ1 or TRGJ2. Germline trimming cut 9 bases from V and 1 base from J; bases unmatched to any gene: 6. The CDR3 spans 12 residues. Germline loops: CDR1 VTNTFY, CDR2 YDVSTARD (reference sequence).

In this sample, this clone is large. The chain carries TRGV10 and TRGJ1 or TRGJ2. TRGV10 counts as an open reading frame of uncertain function. Trimming at V came to 10 bases and at J to 4 bases, leaving 23 bases not matched to a gene. The CDR3 runs 17 residues. In nucleotides, the CDR3 is TGTGCTGCGTCCACCCCGTTCCCCCCAAGGAAGTATTATAAGAAACTCTTT. It translates to CAASTPFPPRKYYKKLF.

This clone was detected only once. J is TRGJ1 or TRGJ2 and V is TRGV9. Germline V gene lookup returns CDR1 GITISATS and CDR2 ISYDGTV (reference sequence). The junction had 8 bases not matched to a gene; V was cut back by 10 bases and J by 5 bases. The CDR3 consists of 11 residues. The CDR3 here is CAFVANYKKLF. As DNA, the CDR3 is TGTGCCTTTGTGGCGAATTATAAGAAACTCTTT.

With regard to this clone: TCRdb's entry gives the protein of a much larger clone, which mismatches this DNA's translation at residue 7, likely from a read error; the protein reported here is translated from the DNA. The V and J genes are TRGV10 and TRGJP1. TRGV10 is filed as an ORF, its function uncertain. V dropped 8 bases and J dropped 5; count of bases not matched to a gene: 9. There are 14 residues in the CDR3. The DNA for the CDR3 is TGTGCTGCGTGGGATTCTGAGACTGGTTGGTTCAAGATATTT. Encoded protein: CAAWDSETGWFKIF.

The V gene is TRGV3, the J gene TRGJ1 or TRGJ2. The CDR3 is 16 amino acids. J lost 4 bases, V lost 0 bases, and 12 bases had no gene match. The germline V gene has CDR1 VTNTFY and CDR2 YDVSTARD (reference sequence). The CDR3: CATWDRWAARYYKKLF. The CDR3 DNA reads TGTGCCACCTGGGACAGGTGGGCCGCGAGGTATTATAAGAAACTCTTT.

The chain recombines TRGV3 with TRGJP2. The CDR3 extends over 18 amino acids. In germline, CDR1 is VTNTFY, CDR2 YDVSTARD (reference sequence). After removal of 8 bases from V and 6 bases from J, the junction contained 24 bases not matched to a gene. CDR3 in amino acids: CATLGQARVLIGDWIKTF. CDR3 bases: TGTGCCACCTTGGGACAGGCGCGTGTGTTAATTGGTGATTGGATCAAGACGTTT.

Remarks on this clone: One junction end does not reproduce the germline sequence, and a read error may be involved. The chain carries TRGV3 and TRGJ1 or TRGJ2. Per germline, CDR1 VTNTFY and CDR2 YDVSTARD (reference sequence). The CDR3 is 13 residues long. This CDR3 reads CASWTVNYYKKLF. CDR3 bases: TGTGCCAGCTGGACAGTAAATTATTATAAGAAACTCTTT.

The chain links TRGV10 to TRGJ1 or TRGJ2. TRGV10 is reported as an ORF; its role is uncertain. Germline trimming cut 8 bases from V and 6 bases from J; bases unmatched to any gene: 5. This CDR3 spans 11 amino acids. The CDR3 DNA is TGTGCTGCGTGGATACCTTATAAGAAACTCTTT. Translation gives CAAWIPYKKLF.

In DNA, the CDR3 is TGTGCCTGCTGGATTAGCCTACGCCAATTAGGTTATTATAAGAAACTCTTT. Its protein is CACWISLRQLGYYKKLF. The V call is TRGV11, the J call TRGJ1 or TRGJ2. TRGV11 is known as an ORF, though its function is uncertain. This CDR3 has 17 residues. J gave up 3 bases and V 4 bases, and 15 bases lay outside the gene matches.